One and the same sample provided the 11 T cell receptor beta chains below, sequenced in a study of cytotoxic CD8 clonotypes in ibrutinib-treated CLL. Produced via immunoSEQ multiplex PCR; TCRdb's table is partial and in-frame only. Of about 140,000 clones detected, 80% appear once; the ten largest clones hold less than 9%. The sequenced sample was PBMCs, obtained after 36 months of ibrutinib treatment. These receptor sequences come from a human donor with chronic lymphocytic leukemia.

Comment on this clone: Distinct nucleotide sequences in the sample also encode this CDR3. This chain links TRBV10-1 with TRBJ2-1; a weak D match, TRBD2 (6 bases). The CDR3 totals 14 residues. Germline V gives CDR1 WNHNN, CDR2 SYGVQD (reference sequence). Trimming removed 2 bases at V and 7 bases at J, with 12 bases between. The CDR3 DNA follows: TGCGCCAGCAGTGAGCGGCGGGATGGAAATGAGCAGTTCTTC. This sequence encodes CASSERRDGNEQFF.

The chain recombines TRBV27 with TRBJ2-1, with a weak D call TRBD1 (6 bases). V shed 5 bases and J shed 0 bases, with 11 bases lying between them. This CDR3 contains 15 residues. Germline V lookup: CDR1 MNHEY, CDR2 SMNVEV (reference sequence). As DNA, the CDR3 is TGTGCCAGCAGTCGGACAGTTAGCTCCTACAATGAGCAGTTCTTC. Protein product: CASSRTVSSYNEQFF.

This clone turned up a few times. This rearrangement joins TRBV7-2 to TRBJ1-2, with D possibly matching TRBD1 (6 bases). CDR1 and CDR2 from the germline V gene are SGHTA and FQGNSA. The V end was cut by 2 bases, the J end by 3 bases, with 10 bases between. The CDR3 loop spans 14 amino acids. The CDR3 protein is CASSLNAGDYGYTF. The CDR3 DNA reads as TGTGCCAGCAGCTTAAATGCAGGGGACTATGGCTACACCTTC.

The chain recombines TRBV18 with TRBJ1-1, with no clear D. This CDR3 region has 13 residues. Germline V gene sequence: CDR1 KGHSH, CDR2 LQKENI. Trimming removed 0 bases from V and 1 base from J, with 3 bases in between. The CDR3 DNA is TGTGCCAGCTCACCACCTGAGAACACTGAAGCTTTCTTT. Translated: CASSPPENTEAFF.

The rearrangement links TRBV18 to TRBJ2-1; TRBD1 matches 9 bases. V gave up 6 bases and J gave up 3 bases; unmatched junction bases: 6. CDR3 length: 15 residues. CDR1 is KGHSH and CDR2 is LQKENI in the germline V gene. Written as DNA, the CDR3 is TGTGCCAGCTCCCCTACAGGGGGCGACTACAATGAGCAGTTCTTC. Translation: CASSPTGGDYNEQFF.

The V gene is TRBV9, the J gene TRBJ2-1, with D possibly called TRBD1 or TRBD2 (5 bases each). Trimming stripped 10 bases from V and 4 bases from J, with 15 bases between. CDR3 size: 13 residues. Germline V lookup: CDR1 SGDLS, CDR2 YYNGEE. This CDR3 reads CAGLGGSYNEQFF. The CDR3 DNA sequence: TGTGCCGGGCTTGGGGGATCGTACAATGAGCAGTTCTTC. The variable domain in full, completed from reference TRBV9 and TRBJ2-1, reads DSGVTQTPKHLITATGQRVTLRCSPRSGDLSVYWYQQSLDQGLQFLIQYYNGEERAKGNILERFSAQQFPDLHSELNLSSLELGDSALYFCAGLGGSYNEQFFGPGTRLTVL.

The CDR3 protein is CASSQMGQGGETQYF. The CDR3 DNA is TGTGCCAGCAGTCAAATGGGGCAGGGTGGGGAGACCCAGTACTTC. This sequence joins TRBV28 and TRBJ2-5, with a weak D call TRBD1 (5 bases). The germline CDR1 and CDR2 sequences are MDHEN and SYDVKM. The CDR3 is 15 amino acids. Trimming left V 5 bases short and J 5 bases short, with 18 bases between.

V is TRBV9 and J is TRBJ2-5; D unresolved. Germline CDR1 is SGDLS and CDR2 is YYNGEE. The CDR3 sequence is 14 residues long. The V and J ends lost 3 bases and 2 bases respectively, with 11 bases between them. DNA for the CDR3: TGTGCCAGCAGCGGAATACAGAGACAAGAGACCCAGTACTTC. Translating gives CASSGIQRQETQYF.

The chain employs TRBV11-2 and TRBJ2-1, with 13 bases lining up with TRBD2. Germline CDR1 SGHAT, CDR2 FQNNGV. The CDR3 extends over 15 amino acids. J was trimmed by 9 bases and V by 4 bases; bases with no gene match: 6. As DNA, the CDR3 is TGTGCCAGCAGCTCGACTAGCGGGAGGATCGGTGAGCAGTTCTTC. Translation gives CASSSTSGRIGEQFF.

This clone was detected many times. The V call is TRBV19, the J call TRBJ2-3, with no clear D. The CDR3 runs to 15 residues. Trimming took off 3 bases at V and 2 bases at J, with 12 bases between the two ends. Germline V lookup: CDR1 LNHDA, CDR2 SQIVND (reference sequence). In nucleotides, the CDR3 is TGTGCCAGTAGTATGGACGGCAAAGTCACAGATACGCAGTATTTT. Translated, it gives CASSMDGKVTDTQYF.

The rearrangement uses TRBV10-3 and TRBJ2-3, with 10 bases that match TRBD2. This CDR3 contains 16 residues. In germline, CDR1 is ENHRY, CDR2 SYGVKD. Trimming removed 11 bases from V and 0 bases from J; junction bases left unmatched: 11. The CDR3 loop is CAVRSSGGPSTDTQYF. CDR3 sequence (DNA): TGTGCCGTTCGGTCTAGCGGGGGACCAAGCACAGATACGCAGTATTTT.